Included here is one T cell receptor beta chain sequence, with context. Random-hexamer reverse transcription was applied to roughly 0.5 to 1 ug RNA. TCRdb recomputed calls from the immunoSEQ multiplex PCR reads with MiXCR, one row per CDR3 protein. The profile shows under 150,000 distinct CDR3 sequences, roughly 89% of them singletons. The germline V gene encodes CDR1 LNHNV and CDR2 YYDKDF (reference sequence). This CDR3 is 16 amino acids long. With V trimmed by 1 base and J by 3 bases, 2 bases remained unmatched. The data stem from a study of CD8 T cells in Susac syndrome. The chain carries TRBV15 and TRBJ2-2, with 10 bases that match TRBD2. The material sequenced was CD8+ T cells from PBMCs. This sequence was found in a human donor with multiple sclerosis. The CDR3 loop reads CATSRGTSGDTGELFF. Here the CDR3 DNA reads TGTGCCACCAGCAGAGGTACTAGCGGGGACACCGGGGAGCTGTTTTTT.